The present T cell receptor beta chain was sequenced within a study of read filtering for tumor transcriptome and immune sequencing. Study-wide context: The cohort had some 16 men and about 15 women aged about 47 to 80, mean approximately 66 years. TCR-mapped reads were about 4 to 11 million with IR-seq versus roughly 80 to 1273 with RNA-seq. Whole-transcriptome libraries were prepared after DNase treatment.

V was shortened by 8 bases and J by 5 bases, with 12 bases between the two germline ends. This CDR3 is built from 12 residues. CDR1 is MDHEN, CDR2 SYDVKM, per germline. About this clonotype itself: Its antigen is unidentified. It may be a read error: a sequence one base away is much more abundant.

Findings of the study overall: This fraction held mixed bone marrow immune cells after CD138-negative sorting.

The library was built from around 0.4 ug RNA with molecular barcoded adaptors for alpha/delta and beta/gamma chains. TCRdb independently ran MiXCR on the reads; one entry per CDR3 protein. The sample includes roughly 41,000 distinct CDR3 sequences, roughly 13% of them seen just once. V and J are TRBV28 and TRBJ1-1, with D hard to call. The source material was a population of CD138-negative cells sorted from bone marrow. This sequence was found in a donor older than 35 with multiple myeloma. The CDR3 is CASGLGGTEAFF. CDR3 bases: TGTGCCAGCGGCCTAGGAGGTACTGAAGCTTTCTTT.